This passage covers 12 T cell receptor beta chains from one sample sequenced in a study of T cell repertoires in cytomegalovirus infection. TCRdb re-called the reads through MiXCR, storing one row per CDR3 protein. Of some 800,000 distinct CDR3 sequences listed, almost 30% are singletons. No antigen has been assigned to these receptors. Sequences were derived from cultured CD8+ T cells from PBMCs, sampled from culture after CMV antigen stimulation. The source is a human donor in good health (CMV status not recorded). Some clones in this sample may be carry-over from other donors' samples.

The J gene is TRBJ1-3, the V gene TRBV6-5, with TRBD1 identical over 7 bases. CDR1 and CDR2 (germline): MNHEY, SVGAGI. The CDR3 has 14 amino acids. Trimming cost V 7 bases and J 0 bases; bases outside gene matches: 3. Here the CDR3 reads CASKDRSSGNTIYF. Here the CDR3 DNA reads TGTGCCAGCAAGGACAGGAGCTCTGGAAACACCATATATTTT.

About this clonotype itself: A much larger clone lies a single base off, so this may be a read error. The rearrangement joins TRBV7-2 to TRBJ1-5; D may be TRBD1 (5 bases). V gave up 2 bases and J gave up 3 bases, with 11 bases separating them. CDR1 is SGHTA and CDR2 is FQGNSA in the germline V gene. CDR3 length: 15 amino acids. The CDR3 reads CASSLIRDNNQPQHF. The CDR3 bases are TGTGCCAGCAGCTTAATCAGGGATAACAATCAGCCCCAGCATTTT.

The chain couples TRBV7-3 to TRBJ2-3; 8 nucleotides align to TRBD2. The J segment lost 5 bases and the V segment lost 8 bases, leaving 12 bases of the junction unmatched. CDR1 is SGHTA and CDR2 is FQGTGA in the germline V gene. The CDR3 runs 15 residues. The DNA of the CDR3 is TGTGCCAGCTCCACCGGCGGGGGGTTGGTAGATACGCAGTATTTT. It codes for CASSTGGGLVDTQYF. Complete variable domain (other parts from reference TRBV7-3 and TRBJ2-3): GAGVSQTPSNKVTEKGKYVELRCDPISGHTALYWYRQSLGQGPEFLIYFQGTGAADDSGLPNDRFFAVRPEGSVSTLKIQRTERGDSAVYLCASSTGGGLVDTQYFGPGTRLTVL.

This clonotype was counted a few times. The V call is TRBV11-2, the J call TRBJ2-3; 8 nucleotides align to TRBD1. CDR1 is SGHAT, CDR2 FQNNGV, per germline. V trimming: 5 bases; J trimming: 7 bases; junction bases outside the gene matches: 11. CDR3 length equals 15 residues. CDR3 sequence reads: CASSDRDRYMYTQYF. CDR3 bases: TGTGCCAGCAGCGACCGGGACAGGTACATGTATACGCAGTATTTT.

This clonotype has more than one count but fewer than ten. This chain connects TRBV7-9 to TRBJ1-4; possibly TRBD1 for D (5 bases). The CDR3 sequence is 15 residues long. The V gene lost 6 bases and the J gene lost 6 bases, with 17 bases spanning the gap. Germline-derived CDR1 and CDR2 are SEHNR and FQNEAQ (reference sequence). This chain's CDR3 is CASSRAGRDYEKLFF. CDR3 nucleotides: TGTGCCAGCAGTCGAGCGGGCAGGGATTATGAAAAACTGTTTTTT.

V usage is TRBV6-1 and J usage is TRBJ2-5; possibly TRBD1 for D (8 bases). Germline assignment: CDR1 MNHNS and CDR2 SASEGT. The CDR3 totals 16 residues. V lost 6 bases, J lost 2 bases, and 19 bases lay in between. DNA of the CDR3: TGTGCCAGCAGGAAACCCGACAGGGGAGGGCAAGAGACCCAGTACTTC. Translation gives CASRKPDRGGQETQYF.

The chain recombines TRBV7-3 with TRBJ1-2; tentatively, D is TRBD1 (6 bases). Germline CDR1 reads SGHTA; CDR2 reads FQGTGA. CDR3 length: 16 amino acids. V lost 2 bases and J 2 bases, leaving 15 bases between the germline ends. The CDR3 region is CASSLVPTDRNYGYTF. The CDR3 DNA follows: TGTGCCAGCAGCTTAGTCCCAACAGACAGGAACTATGGCTACACCTTC.

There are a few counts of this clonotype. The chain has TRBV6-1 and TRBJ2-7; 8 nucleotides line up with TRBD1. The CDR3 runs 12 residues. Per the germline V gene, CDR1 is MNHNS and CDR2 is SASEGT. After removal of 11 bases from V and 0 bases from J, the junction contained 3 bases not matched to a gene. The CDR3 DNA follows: TGTGCCGGCGGGACAGGCTCCTACGAGCAGTACGTC. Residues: CAGGTGSYEQYV.

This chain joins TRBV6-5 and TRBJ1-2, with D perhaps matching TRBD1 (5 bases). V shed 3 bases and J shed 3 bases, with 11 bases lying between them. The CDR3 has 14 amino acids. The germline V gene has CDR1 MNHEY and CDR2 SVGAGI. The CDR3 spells CASSYGGLDYGYTF. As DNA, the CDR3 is TGTGCCAGCAGTTATGGGGGACTCGACTATGGCTACACCTTC.

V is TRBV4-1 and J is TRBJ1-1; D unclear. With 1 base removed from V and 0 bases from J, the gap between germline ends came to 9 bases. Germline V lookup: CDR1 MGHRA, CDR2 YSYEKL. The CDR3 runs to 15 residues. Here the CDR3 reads CASSQGLGVNTEAFF. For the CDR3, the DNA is TGCGCCAGCAGCCAAGGCCTGGGCGTGAACACTGAAGCTTTCTTT.

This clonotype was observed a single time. The CDR3 sequence is CASSSDRVGENTEAFF. The CDR3 DNA is TGTGCCAGCAGCTCAGACAGGGTAGGTGAGAACACTGAAGCTTTCTTT. The rearrangement links TRBV12-3 or TRBV12-4 to TRBJ1-1; the match to TRBD1 covers 7 bases. The CDR3 runs 16 residues. Trimming took 6 bases from V and 1 from J; bases not matched to a gene: 11.

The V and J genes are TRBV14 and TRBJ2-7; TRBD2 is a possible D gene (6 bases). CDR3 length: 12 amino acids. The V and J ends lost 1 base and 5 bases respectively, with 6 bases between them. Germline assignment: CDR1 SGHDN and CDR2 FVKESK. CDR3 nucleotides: TGTGCCAGCAGCCAAGGCGGGGACGAGCAGTACGTC. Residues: CASSQGGDEQYV.